Presented here are 2 T cell receptor beta chains from one specimen sequenced in a study of identical twins listed by TCRdb under 2016. The method behind the library was 5' RACE. The reads were generated on an Illumina HiSeq 2000. TCRdb reanalyzed the raw reads on its own, using fastp at Q25 for trimming and MiXCR for clone calling, and kept in-frame beta chains. Every distinct CDR3 protein forms one entry, paired with its most common genes and DNA. In this sample the table shows about 240,000 distinct CDR3 sequences, about 12% of which occur a single time. The ten largest account for 4% of the sample. The same data also went into a second study, on yellow fever vaccine responses in identical twins.

The sample consisted of memory (CD45RO+) T cells sorted from blood. The cell subset or site label on this specimen signifies: CD45RO+ enriched T cells. The receptor set was obtained from a woman younger than 30 in good health.

Many counts were recorded for this clonotype. CDR3 region: CASSYGHGGGLNEKLFF. Here the CDR3 DNA reads TGTGCCAGCAGTTACGGTCATGGCGGGGGCCTTAATGAAAAACTGTTTTTT. V usage is TRBV6-5 and J usage is TRBJ1-4; tentative D call: TRBD1 (6 bases). The CDR3 is 17 amino acids. Germline V gives CDR1 MNHEY, CDR2 SVGAGI. Trimming stripped 2 bases from V and 4 bases from J, with 17 bases between.

This clonotype was seen many times. The chain couples TRBV20-1 to TRBJ2-3; TRBD1 is a possible D gene (6 bases). The CDR3 length is 14 residues. The V end was cut by 5 bases, the J end by 4 bases, with 16 bases between. From germline, CDR1 is DFQATT and CDR2 SNEGSKA (reference sequence). Here the CDR3 reads CSAGAGSGADTQYF. Here the CDR3 DNA reads TGCAGTGCTGGCGCCGGGTCAGGGGCAGATACGCAGTATTTT.